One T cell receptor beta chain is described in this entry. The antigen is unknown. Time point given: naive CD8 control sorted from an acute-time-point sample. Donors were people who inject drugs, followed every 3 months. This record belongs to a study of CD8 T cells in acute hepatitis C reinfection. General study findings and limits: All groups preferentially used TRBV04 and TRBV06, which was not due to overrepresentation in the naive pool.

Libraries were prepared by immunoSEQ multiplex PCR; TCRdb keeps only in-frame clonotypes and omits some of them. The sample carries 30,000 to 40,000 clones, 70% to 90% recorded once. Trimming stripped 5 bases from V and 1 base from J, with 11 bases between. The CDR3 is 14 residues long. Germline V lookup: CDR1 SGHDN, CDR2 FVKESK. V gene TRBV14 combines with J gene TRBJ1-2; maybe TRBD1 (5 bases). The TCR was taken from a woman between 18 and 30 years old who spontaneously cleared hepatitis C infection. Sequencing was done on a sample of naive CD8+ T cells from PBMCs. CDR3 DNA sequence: TGTGCCAGCAGCGTTTTGGGACTTAACTATGGCTACACCTTC. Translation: CASSVLGLNYGYTF. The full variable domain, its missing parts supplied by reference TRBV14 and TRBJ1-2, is EAGVTQFPSHSVIEKGQTVTLRCDPISGHDNLYWYRRVMGKEIKFLLHFVKESKQDESGMPNNRFLAERTGGTYSTLKVQPAELEDSGVYFCASSVLGLNYGYTFGSGTRLTVV.